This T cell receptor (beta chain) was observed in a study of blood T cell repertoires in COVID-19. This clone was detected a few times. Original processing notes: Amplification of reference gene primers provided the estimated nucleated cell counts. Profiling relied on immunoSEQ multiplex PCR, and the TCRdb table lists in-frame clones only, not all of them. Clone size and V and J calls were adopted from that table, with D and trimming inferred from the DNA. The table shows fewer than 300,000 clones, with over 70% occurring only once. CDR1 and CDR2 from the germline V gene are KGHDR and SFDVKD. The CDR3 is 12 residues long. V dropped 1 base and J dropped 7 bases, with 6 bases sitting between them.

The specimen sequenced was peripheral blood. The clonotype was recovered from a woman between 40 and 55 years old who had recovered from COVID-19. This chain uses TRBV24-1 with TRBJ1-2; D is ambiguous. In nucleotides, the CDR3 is TGTGCCACCAGTGATTTCTCGGGTGGCTACACCTTC. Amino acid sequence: CATSDFSGGYTF.